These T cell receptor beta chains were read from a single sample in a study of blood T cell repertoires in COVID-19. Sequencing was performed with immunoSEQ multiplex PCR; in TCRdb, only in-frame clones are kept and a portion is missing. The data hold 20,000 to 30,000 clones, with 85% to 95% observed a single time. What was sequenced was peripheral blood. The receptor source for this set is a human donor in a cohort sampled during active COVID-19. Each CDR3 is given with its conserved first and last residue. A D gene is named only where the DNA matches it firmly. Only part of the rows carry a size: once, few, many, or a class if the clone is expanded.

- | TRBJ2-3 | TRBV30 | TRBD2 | TGTGCCTGGACCCACGGCCGGACTAGCGACGCAGATGCGCAGTATTTT | CAWTHGRTSDADAQYF
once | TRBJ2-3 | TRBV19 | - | TGTGCCAGTAGTATGGGCTCCCACACGCAGTATTTT | CASSMGSHTQYF
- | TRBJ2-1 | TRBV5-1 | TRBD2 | TGCGCCAGCAGCCCAACTAGCGGATCCTACAATGAGCAGTTCTTC | CASSPTSGSYNEQFF
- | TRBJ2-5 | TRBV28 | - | TGTGCCAGCGATACCTTCAAGGGGGAACCTGAAGAGACCCAGTACTTC | CASDTFKGEPEETQYF
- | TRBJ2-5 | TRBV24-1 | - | TGTGCCACCAGTGATTTGCGTCTCCAGTACTTC | CATSDLRLQYF
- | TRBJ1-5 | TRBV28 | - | TGTGCCAGCACCCCGGGGAGTCCAAGTCAGCCCCAGCATTTT | CASTPGSPSQPQHF
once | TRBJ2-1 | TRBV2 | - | TGTGCCAGCACCGAGGATCCTTCCTACAATGAGCAGTTCTTC | CASTEDPSYNEQFF
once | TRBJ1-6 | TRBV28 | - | TGTGCCAGCAGCCCTCCAAGACAAGCCTATAATTCACCCCTCCACTTT | CASSPPRQAYNSPLHF
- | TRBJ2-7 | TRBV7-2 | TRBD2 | TGTGCCAGCAGATCAACCGGGACTACCTACGAGCAGTACTTC | CASRSTGTTYEQYF
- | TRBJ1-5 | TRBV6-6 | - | TGTGCCACCTCCACAGGGAACCATCAGCCCCAGCATTTT | CATSTGNHQPQHF